A selection of T cell receptor beta chains follows, all from one sample in a study of cytomegalovirus exposure and HLA in healthy donors. Sequencing used immunoSEQ multiplex PCR; TCRdb keeps in-frame clones, though not all of them. Of about 140,000 clones listed, about four fifths are singletons. Sequencing was done on a sample of PBMCs. These TCRs come from a woman between 40 and 55 years old in good health and CMV-seropositive. Each CDR3 is given with its conserved first and last residue. D genes are given only for firm matches. Only some rows state a clone size, as once, few, many or a class for expanded clones.

j_call: TRBJ2-2; v_call: TRBV23-1; clone_size: .; d_call: .; cdr3_aa: CARNTDPLICSRRGGELFF; cdr3_nt: TGCGCTCGCAACACGGACCCCCTTATATGTTCGCGAAGGGGTGGGGAGCTGTTTTTT
j_call: TRBJ1-5; v_call: TRBV19; clone_size: .; d_call: .; cdr3_aa: CASSFQLTVPQPQHF; cdr3_nt: TGTGCCAGTAGTTTCCAACTGACAGTCCCTCAGCCCCAGCATTTT
j_call: TRBJ1-3; v_call: TRBV7-8; clone_size: .; d_call: .; cdr3_aa: CASSNVRLTGNTIYF; cdr3_nt: TGTGCCAGCTCTAATGTCAGGCTTACTGGAAACACCATATATTTT
j_call: TRBJ2-7; v_call: TRBV21-1; clone_size: .; d_call: .; cdr3_aa: CASSKVGGLLFGEQYF; cdr3_nt: TGTGCCAGCAGCAAAGTGGGAGGCCTTCTTTTCGGCGAGCAGTACTTC
j_call: TRBJ1-2; v_call: TRBV5-1; clone_size: .; d_call: TRBD1; cdr3_aa: CAGSPPTGAGYTF; cdr3_nt: TGCGCCGGCAGCCCACCGACAGGGGCAGGCTACACCTTC
j_call: TRBJ2-7; v_call: TRBV25-1; clone_size: .; d_call: .; cdr3_aa: CASRTGTGEQYF; cdr3_nt: TGTGCCAGCAGGACGGGGACTGGTGAGCAGTACTTC
j_call: TRBJ2-3; v_call: TRBV29-1; clone_size: few; d_call: TRBD1; cdr3_aa: CSVGRQGNPTDTQYF; cdr3_nt: TGCAGCGTTGGGAGACAGGGCAACCCAACAGATACGCAGTATTTT
j_call: TRBJ2-5; v_call: TRBV5-4; clone_size: .; d_call: TRBD2; cdr3_aa: CASSLNLPGGAQYF; cdr3_nt: TGTGCCAGCAGCTTGAATCTCCCGGGGGGGGCCCAGTACTTC
j_call: TRBJ2-7; v_call: TRBV5-1; clone_size: .; d_call: TRBD2; cdr3_aa: CASSLGVLAGVYEQYF; cdr3_nt: TGCGCCAGCAGCTTGGGGGTCCTAGCGGGAGTCTACGAGCAGTACTTC
j_call: TRBJ2-1; v_call: TRBV10-3; clone_size: .; d_call: .; cdr3_aa: CAISALGGDFNEQFF; cdr3_nt: TGTGCCATCAGCGCCCTCGGCGGGGACTTCAATGAGCAGTTCTTC
j_call: TRBJ2-7; v_call: TRBV27; clone_size: .; d_call: TRBD1; cdr3_aa: CASSFRGDRGHEQYF; cdr3_nt: TGTGCCAGCAGCTTCCGGGGGGACAGGGGCCACGAGCAGTACTTC
j_call: TRBJ2-1; v_call: TRBV27; clone_size: .; d_call: TRBD2; cdr3_aa: CASSPLSGYNEQFF; cdr3_nt: TGTGCCAGCAGCCCCCTTAGCGGGTACAATGAGCAGTTCTTC
j_call: TRBJ2-2; v_call: TRBV29-1; clone_size: .; d_call: .; cdr3_aa: CSAGREIGELFF; cdr3_nt: TGCAGCGCTGGCAGGGAAATCGGGGAGCTGTTTTTT
j_call: TRBJ2-7; v_call: TRBV5-4; clone_size: .; d_call: TRBD2; cdr3_aa: CASSSLAGGREQYF; cdr3_nt: TGTGCCAGCAGCTCACTAGCGGGGGGGCGCGAGCAGTACTTC
j_call: TRBJ2-3; v_call: TRBV10-3; clone_size: .; d_call: TRBD2; cdr3_aa: CAIRSGAGGQHTQYF; cdr3_nt: TGTGCCATCAGGTCGGGAGCGGGAGGGCAGCATACGCAGTATTTT
j_call: TRBJ1-4; v_call: TRBV7-2; clone_size: .; d_call: TRBD1; cdr3_aa: CASSTWDSQLFF; cdr3_nt: TGTGCCAGCAGCACCTGGGACAGCCAACTGTTTTTT
j_call: TRBJ2-1; v_call: TRBV19; clone_size: few; d_call: TRBD2; cdr3_aa: CASSRVAGGNEQFF; cdr3_nt: TGTGCCAGTAGTAGGGTAGCGGGAGGGAATGAGCAGTTCTTC
j_call: TRBJ2-7; v_call: TRBV18; clone_size: .; d_call: TRBD1; cdr3_aa: CASSKRSQGDEQYF; cdr3_nt: TGTGCCAGCTCAAAACGATCACAGGGGGACGAGCAGTACTTC
j_call: TRBJ1-1; v_call: TRBV7-2; clone_size: .; d_call: .; cdr3_aa: CASSPSYLGAFF; cdr3_nt: TGTGCCAGCAGCCCGAGTTACCTTGGAGCTTTCTTT
j_call: TRBJ2-3; v_call: TRBV19; clone_size: .; d_call: TRBD2; cdr3_aa: CASSIGTSGTDTQYF; cdr3_nt: TGTGCCAGTAGTATAGGGACTAGCGGCACAGATACGCAGTATTTT
j_call: TRBJ1-1; v_call: TRBV10-3; clone_size: .; d_call: .; cdr3_aa: CAISRQNTEAFF; cdr3_nt: TGTGCCATCAGTCGACAGAACACTGAAGCTTTCTTT
j_call: TRBJ2-1; v_call: TRBV7-2; clone_size: .; d_call: TRBD1; cdr3_aa: CASSPSTGVSYNEQFF; cdr3_nt: TGTGCCAGCAGCCCTTCCACAGGGGTGTCCTACAATGAGCAGTTCTTC
j_call: TRBJ2-1; v_call: TRBV28; clone_size: few; d_call: .; cdr3_aa: CASSFGIYNEQFF; cdr3_nt: TGTGCCAGCAGTTTCGGGATCTACAATGAGCAGTTCTTC
j_call: TRBJ1-3; v_call: TRBV5-1; clone_size: few; d_call: .; cdr3_aa: CASSLGAGISGNTIYF; cdr3_nt: TGCGCCAGCAGCTTGGGGGCAGGGATCTCTGGAAACACCATATATTTT
j_call: TRBJ2-3; v_call: TRBV13; clone_size: .; d_call: .; cdr3_aa: CASSLHGGDTDTQYF; cdr3_nt: TGTGCCAGCAGCTTACACGGCGGAGACACAGATACGCAGTATTTT
j_call: TRBJ2-7; v_call: TRBV7-9; clone_size: .; d_call: .; cdr3_aa: CASSTTAYEQYF; cdr3_nt: TGTGCCAGCAGCACGACAGCCTACGAGCAGTACTTC
j_call: TRBJ1-4; v_call: TRBV5-1; clone_size: .; d_call: .; cdr3_aa: CASSLIGTFATNEKLFF; cdr3_nt: TGCGCCAGCAGCTTAATTGGGACATTTGCAACTAATGAAAAACTGTTTTTT
j_call: TRBJ1-2; v_call: TRBV7-2; clone_size: once; d_call: TRBD1; cdr3_aa: CASSLKTGVDYGYTF; cdr3_nt: TGTGCCAGCAGCCTAAAGACAGGGGTGGACTATGGCTACACCTTC
j_call: TRBJ1-1; v_call: TRBV5-4; clone_size: .; d_call: .; cdr3_aa: CASSLAGRTEAFF; cdr3_nt: TGTGCCAGCAGCTTGGCAGGCCGCACTGAAGCTTTCTTT
j_call: TRBJ2-5; v_call: TRBV5-5; clone_size: .; d_call: .; cdr3_aa: CASSLGTPQETQYF; cdr3_nt: TGTGCCAGCAGCTTAGGGACACCCCAAGAGACCCAGTACTTC
j_call: TRBJ2-7; v_call: TRBV5-1; clone_size: .; d_call: TRBD2; cdr3_aa: CASKRTSGGYEQYF; cdr3_nt: TGCGCCAGCAAAAGGACTAGCGGGGGTTACGAGCAGTACTTC
j_call: TRBJ1-4; v_call: TRBV7-9; clone_size: .; d_call: .; cdr3_aa: CASTLGGGNNEKLFF; cdr3_nt: TGTGCCAGCACCTTGGGAGGGGGTAATAATGAAAAACTGTTTTTT
j_call: TRBJ1-4; v_call: TRBV4-2; clone_size: .; d_call: .; cdr3_aa: CASSQNGAEFNEKLFF; cdr3_nt: TGTGCCAGCAGCCAAAATGGGGCAGAATTTAATGAAAAACTGTTTTTT
j_call: TRBJ1-6; v_call: TRBV5-4; clone_size: .; d_call: TRBD1; cdr3_aa: CASSLRTGNNSPLHF; cdr3_nt: TGTGCCAGCAGCTTGAGGACAGGGAATAATTCACCCCTCCACTTT
j_call: TRBJ1-2; v_call: TRBV11-2; clone_size: .; d_call: .; cdr3_aa: CASSLGASNYGYTF; cdr3_nt: TGTGCCAGCAGCTTAGGAGCATCGAACTATGGCTACACCTTC
j_call: TRBJ1-2; v_call: TRBV4-1; clone_size: few; d_call: .; cdr3_aa: CASSQDPGDGYTF; cdr3_nt: TGCGCCAGCAGCCAAGATCCCGGGGATGGCTACACCTTC
j_call: TRBJ2-3; v_call: TRBV2; clone_size: once; d_call: TRBD2; cdr3_aa: CASSKVGLASGSRTDTQYF; cdr3_nt: TGTGCCAGCTCTAAGGTGGGACTAGCTTCGGGATCCCGGACAGATACGCAGTATTTT
j_call: TRBJ2-3; v_call: TRBV10-3; clone_size: .; d_call: TRBD2; cdr3_aa: CAISDQPGGSKGTDTQYF; cdr3_nt: TGTGCCATCAGTGACCAGCCGGGAGGCTCAAAAGGCACAGATACGCAGTATTTT
j_call: TRBJ2-6; v_call: TRBV30; clone_size: .; d_call: .; cdr3_aa: CAWSRLYSGANVLTF; cdr3_nt: TGTGCCTGGAGTCGTCTATACTCTGGGGCCAACGTCCTGACTTTC
j_call: TRBJ2-3; v_call: TRBV6-6; clone_size: .; d_call: .; cdr3_aa: CATSLRGGDTQYF; cdr3_nt: TGTGCCACCTCTTTAAGGGGCGGAGATACGCAGTATTTT
j_call: TRBJ2-5; v_call: TRBV2; clone_size: .; d_call: TRBD2; cdr3_aa: CATSIGAGVGETQYF; cdr3_nt: TGTGCCACCTCCATAGGAGCGGGAGTCGGAGAGACCCAGTACTTC